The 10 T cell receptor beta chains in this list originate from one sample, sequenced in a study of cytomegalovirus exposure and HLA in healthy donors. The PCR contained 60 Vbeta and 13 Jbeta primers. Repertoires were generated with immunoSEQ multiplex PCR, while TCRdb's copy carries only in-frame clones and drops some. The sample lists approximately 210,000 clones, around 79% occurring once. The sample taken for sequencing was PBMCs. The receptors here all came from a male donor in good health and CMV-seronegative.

The CDR3 here is CAISFRSSGRPGQGVSYEQYF. CDR3 bases: TGTGCCATCAGCTTCCGTAGTAGTGGCCGGCCGGGACAGGGAGTCTCCTACGAGCAGTACTTC. The rearrangement joins TRBV10-3 to TRBJ2-7, with 9 bases matching TRBD1. CDR3 length equals 21 residues. V lost 6 bases to trimming and J lost 0 bases; unmatched junction nucleotides: 24. Germline V gives CDR1 ENHRY, CDR2 SYGVKD.

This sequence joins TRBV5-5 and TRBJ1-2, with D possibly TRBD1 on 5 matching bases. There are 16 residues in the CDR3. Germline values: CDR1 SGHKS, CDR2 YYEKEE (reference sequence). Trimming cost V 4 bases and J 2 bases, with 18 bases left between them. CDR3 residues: CASSRHQGATNYGYTF. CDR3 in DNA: TGTGCCAGCAGCCGACATCAAGGGGCAACCAACTATGGCTACACCTTC.

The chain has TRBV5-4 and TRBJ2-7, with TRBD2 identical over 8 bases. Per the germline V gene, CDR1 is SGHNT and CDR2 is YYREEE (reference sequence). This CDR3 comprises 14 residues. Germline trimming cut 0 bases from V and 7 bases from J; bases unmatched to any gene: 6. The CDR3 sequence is CASSLGVSGAEQYF. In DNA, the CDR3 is TGTGCCAGCAGCTTGGGTGTTAGCGGGGCTGAGCAGTACTTC.

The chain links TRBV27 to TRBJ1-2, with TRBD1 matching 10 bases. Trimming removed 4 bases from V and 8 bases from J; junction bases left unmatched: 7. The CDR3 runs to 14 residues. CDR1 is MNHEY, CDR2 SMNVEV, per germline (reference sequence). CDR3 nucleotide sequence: TGTGCCAGCAGTTGGGACAGGGGAATTGGGGGCTACACCTTC. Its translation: CASSWDRGIGGYTF.

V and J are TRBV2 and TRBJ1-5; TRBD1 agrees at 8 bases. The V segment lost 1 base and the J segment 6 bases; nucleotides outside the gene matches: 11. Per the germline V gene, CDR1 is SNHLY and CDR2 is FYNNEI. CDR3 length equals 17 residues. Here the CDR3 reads CASSEGAGGSLGQPQHF. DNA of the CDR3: TGTGCCAGCAGTGAAGGGGCAGGGGGCTCCCTAGGTCAGCCCCAGCATTTT.

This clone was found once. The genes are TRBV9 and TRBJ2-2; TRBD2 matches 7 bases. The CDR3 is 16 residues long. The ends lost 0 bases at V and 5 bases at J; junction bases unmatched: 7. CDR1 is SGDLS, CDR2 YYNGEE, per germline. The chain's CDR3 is CASSVDGRESTGELFF. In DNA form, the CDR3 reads TGTGCCAGCAGCGTAGATGGGAGGGAGAGTACCGGGGAGCTGTTTTTT.

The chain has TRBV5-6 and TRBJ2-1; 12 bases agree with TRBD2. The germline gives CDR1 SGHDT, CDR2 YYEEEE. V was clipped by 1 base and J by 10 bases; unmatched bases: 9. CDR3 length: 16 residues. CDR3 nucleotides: TGTGCCAGCAGCTTGACTAGCGGGGGGCTAGGAGGGGAGCAGTTCTTC. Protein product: CASSLTSGGLGGEQFF.

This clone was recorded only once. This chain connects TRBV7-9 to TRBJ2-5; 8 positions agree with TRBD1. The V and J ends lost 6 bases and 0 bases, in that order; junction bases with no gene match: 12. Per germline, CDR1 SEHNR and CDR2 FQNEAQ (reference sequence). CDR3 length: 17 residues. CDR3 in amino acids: CASSSGQGRGNQETQYF. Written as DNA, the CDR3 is TGTGCCAGCAGTTCCGGACAGGGCAGAGGGAACCAAGAGACCCAGTACTTC.

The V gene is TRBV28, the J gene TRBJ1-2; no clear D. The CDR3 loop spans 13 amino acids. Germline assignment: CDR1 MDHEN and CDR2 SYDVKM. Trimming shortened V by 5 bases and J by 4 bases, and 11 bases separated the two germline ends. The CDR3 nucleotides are TGTGCCAGCAGTCCTCAGCGGGCCTATGGCTACACCTTC. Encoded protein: CASSPQRAYGYTF.

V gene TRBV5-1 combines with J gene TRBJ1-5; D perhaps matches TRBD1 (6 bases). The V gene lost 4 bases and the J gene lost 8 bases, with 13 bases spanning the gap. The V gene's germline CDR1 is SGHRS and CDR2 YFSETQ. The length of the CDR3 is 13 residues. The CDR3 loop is CASSPGHREPQHF. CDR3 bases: TGCGCCAGCAGCCCGGGTCACAGGGAGCCCCAGCATTTT.